This T cell receptor beta chain was captured by sequencing in a study of cytomegalovirus exposure and HLA in healthy donors. Using immunoSEQ multiplex PCR, the repertoire was profiled, and TCRdb retains in-frame clones only, with some absent. The sample has a few hundred thousand clones, more than 80% seen once. In germline, CDR1 is SGHAT, CDR2 FQNNGV. This CDR3 comprises 17 residues. V gave up 4 bases and J gave up 4 bases; unmatched junction bases: 12. It was the roughly 130-subject validation cohort, separate from the roughly 700-subject first cohort, to which the donors belonged. The sample was PBMCs. The source is a woman younger than 35 in good health and CMV-seronegative. The chain combines TRBV11-2 with TRBJ2-3; 9 bases are a match to TRBD2. CDR3 nucleotides: TGTGCCAGCAGCTGGGGGCGGGGGGGGCTGTCGGCAGATACGCAGTATTTT. It encodes CASSWGRGGLSADTQYF.